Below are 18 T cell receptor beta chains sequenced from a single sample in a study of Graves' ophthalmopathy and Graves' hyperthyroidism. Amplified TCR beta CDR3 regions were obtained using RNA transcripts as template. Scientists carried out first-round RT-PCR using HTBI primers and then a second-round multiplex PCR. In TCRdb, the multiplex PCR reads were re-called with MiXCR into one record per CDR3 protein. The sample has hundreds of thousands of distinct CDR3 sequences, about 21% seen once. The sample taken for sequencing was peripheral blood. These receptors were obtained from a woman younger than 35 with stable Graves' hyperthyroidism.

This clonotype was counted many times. In DNA, the CDR3 is TGTGCCTGGAGCTGGGACCGATATCAGCCCCAGCATTTT. Its translation: CAWSWDRYQPQHF. This chain connects TRBV30 to TRBJ1-5; D is perhaps TRBD1 (5 bases). CDR3 length equals 13 residues. V lost 3 bases and J lost 5, with 11 bases in between. Germline V gene lookup returns CDR1 GTSNPN and CDR2 SVGIG (reference sequence).

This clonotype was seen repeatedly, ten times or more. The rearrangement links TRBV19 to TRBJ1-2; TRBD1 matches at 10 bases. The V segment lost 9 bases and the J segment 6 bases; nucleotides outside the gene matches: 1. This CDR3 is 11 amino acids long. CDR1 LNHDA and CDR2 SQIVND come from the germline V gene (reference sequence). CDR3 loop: CASDRGHGYTF. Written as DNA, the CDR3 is TGTGCCAGCGACAGGGGGCATGGCTACACCTTC.

The DNA of the CDR3 is TGTGCCAGCAGCTTAACTGAATTCGGGGAGGAGGGCTACACCTTC. This codes for CASSLTEFGEEGYTF. The chain carries TRBV7-9 and TRBJ1-2; D unclear. CDR1 and CDR2 (germline): SEHNR, FQNEAQ (reference sequence). The ends were cut back, 2 bases at V and 8 bases at J, with 18 bases in the middle. CDR3 length: 15 amino acids.

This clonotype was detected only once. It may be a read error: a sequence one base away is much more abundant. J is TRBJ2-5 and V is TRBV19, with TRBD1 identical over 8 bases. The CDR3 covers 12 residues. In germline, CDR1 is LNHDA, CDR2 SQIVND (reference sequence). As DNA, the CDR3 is TGTGCCACCGGACAGGGTGTAGAGACCCGGTACTTC. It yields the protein CATGQGVETRYF.

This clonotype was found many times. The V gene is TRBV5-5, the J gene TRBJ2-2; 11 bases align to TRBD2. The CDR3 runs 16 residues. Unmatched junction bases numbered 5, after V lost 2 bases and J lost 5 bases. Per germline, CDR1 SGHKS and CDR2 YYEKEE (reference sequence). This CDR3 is CASSLPLAGETGELFF. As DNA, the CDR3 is TGTGCCAGCAGCTTACCACTAGCGGGAGAGACCGGGGAGCTGTTTTTT.

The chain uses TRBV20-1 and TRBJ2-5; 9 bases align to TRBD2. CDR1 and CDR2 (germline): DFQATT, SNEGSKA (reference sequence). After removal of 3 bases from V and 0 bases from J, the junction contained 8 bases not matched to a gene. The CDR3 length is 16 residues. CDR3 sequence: CSASPLTSGYQETQYF. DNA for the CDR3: TGCAGTGCTAGTCCCCTGACTAGCGGTTACCAAGAGACCCAGTACTTC.

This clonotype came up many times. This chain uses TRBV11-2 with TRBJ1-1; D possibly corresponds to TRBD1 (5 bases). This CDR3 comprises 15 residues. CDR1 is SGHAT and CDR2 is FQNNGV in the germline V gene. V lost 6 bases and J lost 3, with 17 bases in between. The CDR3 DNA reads TGTGCCAGCAGACGGGCAGGCCTCAGGGACACTGAAGCTTTCTTT. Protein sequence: CASRRAGLRDTEAFF. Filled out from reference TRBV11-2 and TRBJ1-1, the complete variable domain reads EAGVAQSPRYKIIEKRQSVAFWCNPISGHATLYWYQQILGQGPKLLIQFQNNGVVDDSQLPKDRFSAERLKGVDSTLKIQPAKLEDSAVYLCASRRAGLRDTEAFFGQGTRLTVV.

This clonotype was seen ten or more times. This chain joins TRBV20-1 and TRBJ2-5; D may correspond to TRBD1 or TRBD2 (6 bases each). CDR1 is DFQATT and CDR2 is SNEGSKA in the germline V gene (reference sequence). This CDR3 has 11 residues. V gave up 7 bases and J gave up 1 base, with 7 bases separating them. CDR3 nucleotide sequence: TGCAGTGGGGGGGCCCAAGAGACCCAGTACTTC. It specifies CSGGAQETQYF.

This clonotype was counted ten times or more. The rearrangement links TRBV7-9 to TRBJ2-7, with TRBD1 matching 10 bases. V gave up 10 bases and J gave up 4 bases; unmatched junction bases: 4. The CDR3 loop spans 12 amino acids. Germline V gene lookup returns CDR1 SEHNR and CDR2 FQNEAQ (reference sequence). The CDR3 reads CATGQGFYEQYF. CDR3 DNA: TGTGCCACGGGACAGGGGTTTTACGAGCAGTACTTC. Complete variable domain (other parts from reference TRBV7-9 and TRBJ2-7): DTGVSQNPRHKITKRGQNVTFRCDPISEHNRLYWYRQTLGQGPEFLTYFQNEAQLEKSRLLSDRFSAERPKGSFSTLEIQRTEQGDSAMYLCATGQGFYEQYFGPGTRLTVT.

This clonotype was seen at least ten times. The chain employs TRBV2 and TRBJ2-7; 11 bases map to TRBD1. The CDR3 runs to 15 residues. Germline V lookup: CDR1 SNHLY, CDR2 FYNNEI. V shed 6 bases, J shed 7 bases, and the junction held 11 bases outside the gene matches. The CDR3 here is CASSYYGQGAGEQYF. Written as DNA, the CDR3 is TGTGCCAGCAGCTATTATGGACAGGGGGCAGGGGAGCAGTACTTC.

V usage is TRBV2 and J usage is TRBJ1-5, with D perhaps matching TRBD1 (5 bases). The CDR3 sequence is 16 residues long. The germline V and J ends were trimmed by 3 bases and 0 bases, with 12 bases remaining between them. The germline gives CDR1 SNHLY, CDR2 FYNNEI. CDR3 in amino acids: CASSELGTLSNQPQHF. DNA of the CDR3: TGTGCCAGCAGTGAGTTAGGGACGCTTAGCAATCAGCCCCAGCATTTT.

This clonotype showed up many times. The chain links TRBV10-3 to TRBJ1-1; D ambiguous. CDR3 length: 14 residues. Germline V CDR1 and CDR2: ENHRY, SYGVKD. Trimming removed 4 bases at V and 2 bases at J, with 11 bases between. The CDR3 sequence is CAISGGRGNTEAFF. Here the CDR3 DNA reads TGTGCCATCAGTGGTGGCCGGGGTAACACTGAAGCTTTCTTT.

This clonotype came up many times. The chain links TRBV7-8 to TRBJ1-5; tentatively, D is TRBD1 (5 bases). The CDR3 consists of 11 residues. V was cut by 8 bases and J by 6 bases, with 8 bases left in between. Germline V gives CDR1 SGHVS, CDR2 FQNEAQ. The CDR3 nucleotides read TGTGCCAGCGGGGGGGGTCAGCCCCAGCATTTT. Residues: CASGGGQPQHF. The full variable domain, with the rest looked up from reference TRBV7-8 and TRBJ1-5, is GAGVSQSPRYKVAKRGQDVALRCDPISGHVSLFWYQQALGQGPEFLTYFQNEAQLDKSGLPSDRFFAERPEGSVSTLKIQRTQQEDSAVYLCASGGGQPQHFGDGTRLSIL.

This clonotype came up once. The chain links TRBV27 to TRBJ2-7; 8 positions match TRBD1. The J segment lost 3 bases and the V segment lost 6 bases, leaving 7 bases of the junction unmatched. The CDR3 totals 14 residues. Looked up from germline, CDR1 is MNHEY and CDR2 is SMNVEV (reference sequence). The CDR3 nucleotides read TGTGCCAGCAGACTAGGTGGACAGGGCTACGAGCAGTACTTC. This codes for CASRLGGQGYEQYF.

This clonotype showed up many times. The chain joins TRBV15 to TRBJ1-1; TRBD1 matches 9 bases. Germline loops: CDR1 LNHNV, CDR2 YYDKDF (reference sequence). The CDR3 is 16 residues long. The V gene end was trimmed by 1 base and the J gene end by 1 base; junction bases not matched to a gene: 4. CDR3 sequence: CATSRGRGQGNTEAFF. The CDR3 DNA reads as TGTGCCACCAGCAGAGGCCGGGGACAGGGGAACACTGAAGCTTTCTTT.

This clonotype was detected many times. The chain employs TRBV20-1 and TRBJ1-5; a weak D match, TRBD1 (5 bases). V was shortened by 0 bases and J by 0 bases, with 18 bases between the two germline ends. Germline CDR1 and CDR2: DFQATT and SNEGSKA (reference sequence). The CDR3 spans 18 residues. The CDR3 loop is CSARDPPKGLYSNQPQHF. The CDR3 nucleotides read TGCAGTGCTAGAGATCCTCCGAAGGGGTTGTATAGCAATCAGCCCCAGCATTTT.

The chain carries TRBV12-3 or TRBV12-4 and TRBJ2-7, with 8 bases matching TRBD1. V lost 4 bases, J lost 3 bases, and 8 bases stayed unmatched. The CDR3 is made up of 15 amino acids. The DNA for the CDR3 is TGTGCCAGCAGTTCCGGGACAGGCGACCTCTACGAGCAGTACTTC. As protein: CASSSGTGDLYEQYF.

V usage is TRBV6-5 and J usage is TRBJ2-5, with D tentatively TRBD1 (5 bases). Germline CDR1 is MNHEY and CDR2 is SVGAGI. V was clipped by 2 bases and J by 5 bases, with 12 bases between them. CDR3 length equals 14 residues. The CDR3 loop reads CASSYTQAAETQYF. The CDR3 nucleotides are TGTGCCAGCAGTTACACACAGGCCGCGGAGACCCAGTACTTC.